These T cell receptor beta chains were read from a single sample in a study of shared clonotypes between healthy human individuals. Sequencing was performed with immunoSEQ multiplex PCR; in TCRdb, only in-frame clones are kept and a portion is missing. The sample has around 640,000 clones; 96% are singletons. What was sequenced was naive CD8+ T cells sorted from blood. Receptor source: a woman between 25 and 40 years old in good health. Both conserved end residues are part of each CDR3. Fields, in order: D gene, V gene, clone size, J gene, CDR3 protein, CDR3 DNA. D genes are given only for firm matches. Clone size is shown for a subset of rows, as once, few, many or a class of expanded clone.

>.|TRBV5-6|once|TRBJ2-1
CASNFGYLNEQFF
TGTGCCAGCAACTTCGGTTACCTCAATGAGCAGTTCTTC
>TRBD1|TRBV30|.|TRBJ2-3
CAWMATGTQYF
TGTGCCTGGATGGCGACAGGGACGCAGTATTTT
>.|TRBV21-1|once|TRBJ2-3
CASSKGPVLREFVAQLRATDTQYF
TGTGCCAGCAGCAAAGGGCCAGTTCTGCGGGAGTTTGTGGCCCAGCTACGGGCGACAGATACGCAGTATTTT
>.|TRBV10-2|.|TRBJ1-1
CASRDTGTEAFF
TGCGCCAGCAGAGACACCGGGACTGAAGCTTTCTTT
>.|TRBV29-1|once|TRBJ2-6
CSVTVPERGGANVLTF
TGCAGCGTTACCGTTCCAGAACGTGGCGGGGCCAACGTCCTGACTTTC
>.|TRBV27|.|TRBJ1-1
CASTPSGRNTEAFF
TGTGCCAGCACACCGAGTGGGAGGAACACTGAAGCTTTCTTT
>.|TRBV28|once|TRBJ2-7
CASSSTGSGEQYF
TGTGCCAGCAGTTCAACAGGATCAGGCGAGCAGTACTTC
>.|TRBV19|.|TRBJ2-6
CASSGASLYTGANVLTF
TGTGCCAGTAGTGGGGCTAGCCTTTACACTGGGGCCAACGTCCTGACTTTC
>.|TRBV15|.|TRBJ2-4
CATSRGVAKNIQYF
TGTGCCACCAGCAGAGGGGTAGCCAAAAACATTCAGTACTTC
>.|TRBV9|once|TRBJ2-1
CASSVAQGFGEQFF
TGTGCCAGCAGCGTAGCTCAGGGCTTTGGTGAGCAGTTCTTC
>.|TRBV29-1|.|TRBJ2-3
CSVEAGGTDTQYF
TGCAGCGTTGAAGCGGGAGGCACAGATACGCAGTATTTT
>TRBD1|TRBV10-3|.|TRBJ2-7
CAIWTGALRGEQYF
TGTGCCATTTGGACAGGGGCCCTAAGGGGTGAGCAGTACTTC
>TRBD2|TRBV28|.|TRBJ2-7
CASSILPLAGETYEQYF
TGTGCCAGCAGTATCCTCCCCCTAGCGGGAGAGACCTACGAGCAGTACTTC
>TRBD2|TRBV7-2|.|TRBJ2-1
CASSLVGGRGNEQFF
TGTGCCAGCAGCTTAGTTGGCGGGAGGGGCAATGAGCAGTTCTTC
>TRBD2|TRBV27|.|TRBJ2-2
CASHIAGGGRGELFF
TGTGCCAGCCACATAGCGGGAGGGGGCCGCGGGGAGCTGTTTTTT
>TRBD1|TRBV7-9|.|TRBJ1-1
CASSPTLTGEHTEAFF
TGTGCCAGCAGCCCTACCCTGACAGGGGAACACACTGAAGCTTTCTTT
>.|TRBV12-2|.|TRBJ1-4
CGEGVGKLFF
TGCGGGGAGGGTGTGGGAAAACTGTTTTTT
>TRBD1|TRBV7-9|few|TRBJ2-7
CAGRDRGNEQYF
TGTGCCGGCCGGGACAGGGGTAACGAGCAGTACTTC
>TRBD2|TRBV7-2|.|TRBJ2-1
CASSPLGLAGGYEQFF
TGTGCCAGCAGCCCACTGGGACTAGCGGGAGGGTATGAGCAGTTCTTC
>.|TRBV7-9|.|TRBJ1-1
CASSPVDLLGAFF
TGTGCCAGCAGCCCAGTTGATCTTCTAGGAGCTTTCTTT
>.|TRBV11-2|.|TRBJ1-3
CASSLTYSGNTIYF
TGTGCCAGCAGCTTAACTTATTCTGGAAACACCATATATTTT
>.|TRBV5-4|.|TRBJ1-2
CASSLIGTDYGYTF
TGTGCCAGCAGCTTGATCGGGACGGACTATGGCTACACCTTC
>.|TRBV2|.|TRBJ2-2
CASRGDTNTGELFF
TGTGCCAGCCGTGGGGATACGAACACCGGGGAGCTGTTTTTT
>TRBD2|TRBV7-9|.|TRBJ2-1
CASSLGPGLAGGGNEQFF
TGTGCCAGCAGCTTGGGCCCGGGACTAGCGGGAGGGGGGAATGAGCAGTTCTTC
>.|TRBV2|.|TRBJ1-6
CASSEGSRRGNSPLHF
TGTGCCAGCAGTGAAGGTTCCCGGCGGGGGAACTCACCCCTCCACTTT
>TRBD2|TRBV25-1|.|TRBJ2-3
CASSEYIAGLAFTDTQYF
TGTGCCAGCAGTGAATATATAGCAGGACTAGCTTTTACAGATACGCAGTATTTT
>.|TRBV19|few|TRBJ1-1
CASSTGLAGEAFF
TGTGCCAGTAGTACGGGCCTAGCAGGTGAAGCTTTCTTT
>TRBD2|TRBV13|.|TRBJ2-3
CASSPTTSGRANGTDTQYF
TGTGCCAGCAGCCCAACGACTAGCGGGAGGGCCAATGGCACAGATACGCAGTATTTT
>.|TRBV7-9|.|TRBJ2-1
CASSLAVYEQFF
TGTGCCAGCAGCTTAGCGGTTTATGAGCAGTTCTTC
>.|TRBV5-8|.|TRBJ2-7
CASSWTWGVGEQYF
TGTGCCAGCAGCTGGACTTGGGGTGTGGGTGAGCAGTACTTC